The 6 T cell receptor beta chains presented below share a single source sample, sequenced in a study of shared clonotypes between healthy human individuals. This table comes from immunoSEQ multiplex PCR, and its TCRdb copy is limited to in-frame clones, with some not included. Here the sample spans 1.5 million to 1.9 million clones, approximately 98% being singletons. The specimen was naive CD4+ T cells sorted from blood. Noted subset: CD45RA+ positively selected. The receptor set was obtained from a man aged 25-40 years in good health.

The J gene is TRBJ1-5, the V gene TRBV7-9; D not resolved. The CDR3 spans 14 residues. Germline V gene sequence: CDR1 SEHNR, CDR2 FQNEAQ (reference sequence). The V and J ends lost 5 bases and 5 bases respectively, with 13 bases between them. The CDR3 coding sequence is TGTGCCAGCAGCCTCGAAACATGGCATCAGCCCCAGCATTTT. Encoded protein: CASSLETWHQPQHF.

V and J are TRBV6-5 and TRBJ2-7; no definite D call. Trimming pared 1 base from V and 2 bases from J, leaving 12 bases between. This CDR3 comprises 15 residues. Germline CDR1 reads MNHEY; CDR2 reads SVGAGI. The CDR3 DNA reads as TGTGCCAGCAGTTACTTCGGGTCTGCCCCCTACGAGCAGTACTTC. The encoded protein is CASSYFGSAPYEQYF.

V is TRBV5-1 and J is TRBJ1-1; 8 bases agree with TRBD1. With V trimmed by 7 bases and J by 10 bases, 18 bases remained unmatched. CDR3 length: 15 residues. Germline V gives CDR1 SGHRS, CDR2 YFSETQ. The chain's CDR3 is CASALGREDRGRAFF. The CDR3 nucleotides read TGCGCCAGCGCCTTGGGTCGTGAAGACAGGGGAAGAGCTTTCTTT.

The chain recombines TRBV10-3 with TRBJ2-7, with TRBD1 identical over 7 bases. V gave up 6 bases and J gave up 0 bases; unmatched junction bases: 2. In germline, CDR1 is ENHRY, CDR2 SYGVKD. This CDR3 contains 13 residues. The CDR3 sequence is CAIRGDSSYEQYF. For the CDR3, the DNA is TGTGCCATCAGAGGGGACAGCTCCTACGAGCAGTACTTC.

The chain employs TRBV5-1 and TRBJ1-1, with D tentatively TRBD1 (6 bases). Between the trimmed V and J ends, which lost 7 bases and 4 bases, there was a span of 20 bases. The CDR3 contains 15 residues. In germline, CDR1 is SGHRS, CDR2 YFSETQ. The CDR3: CASAEAGGAATEAFF. DNA for the CDR3: TGCGCCAGCGCCGAGGCGGGGGGCGCCGCCACTGAAGCTTTCTTT.

The J gene is TRBJ2-5, the V gene TRBV5-1; TRBD1 matches at 10 bases. J was trimmed by 5 bases and V by 9 bases; bases with no gene match: 10. The CDR3 runs to 14 residues. Per the germline V gene, CDR1 is SGHRS and CDR2 is YFSETQ. The CDR3 protein is CATGGTGASETQYF. The CDR3 nucleotides read TGCGCCACCGGGGGGACAGGGGCCTCCGAGACCCAGTACTTC.